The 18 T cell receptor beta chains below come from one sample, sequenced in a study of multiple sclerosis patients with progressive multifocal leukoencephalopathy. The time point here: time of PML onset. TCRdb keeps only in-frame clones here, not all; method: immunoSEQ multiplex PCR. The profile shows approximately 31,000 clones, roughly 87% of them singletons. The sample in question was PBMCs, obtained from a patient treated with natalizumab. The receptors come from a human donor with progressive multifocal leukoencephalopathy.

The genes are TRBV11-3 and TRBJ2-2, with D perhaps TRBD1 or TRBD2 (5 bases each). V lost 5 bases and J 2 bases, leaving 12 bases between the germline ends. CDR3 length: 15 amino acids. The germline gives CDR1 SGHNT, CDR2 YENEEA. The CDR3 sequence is CASSPGTGNTGELFF. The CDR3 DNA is TGTGCCAGCAGCCCCGGGACGGGTAACACCGGGGAGCTGTTTTTT.

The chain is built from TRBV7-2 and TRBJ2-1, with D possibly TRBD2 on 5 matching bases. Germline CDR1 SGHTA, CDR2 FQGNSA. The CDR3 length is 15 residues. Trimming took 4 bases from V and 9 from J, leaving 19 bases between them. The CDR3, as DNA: TGTGCCAGCAGCTCCGACCATCTAGCAGATGGTGAGCAGTTCTTC. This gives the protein CASSSDHLADGEQFF.

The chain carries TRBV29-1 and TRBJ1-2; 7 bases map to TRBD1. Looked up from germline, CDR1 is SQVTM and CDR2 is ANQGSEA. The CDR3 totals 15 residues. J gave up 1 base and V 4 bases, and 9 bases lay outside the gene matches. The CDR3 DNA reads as TGCAGCGTTGGGGGGGACAGCTCTCTTAACTATGGCTACACCTTC. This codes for CSVGGDSSLNYGYTF.

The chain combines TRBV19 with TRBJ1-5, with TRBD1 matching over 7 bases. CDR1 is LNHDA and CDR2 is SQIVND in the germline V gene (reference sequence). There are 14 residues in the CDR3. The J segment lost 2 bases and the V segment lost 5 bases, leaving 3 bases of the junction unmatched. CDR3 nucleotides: TGTGCCAGTAGTTGGACAGGCGGCAATCAGCCCCAGCATTTT. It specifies CASSWTGGNQPQHF.

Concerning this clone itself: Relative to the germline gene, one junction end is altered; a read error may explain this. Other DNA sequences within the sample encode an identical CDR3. The CDR3 nucleotides read TGCGCCAGCAGCTTGGCCGAGGGGGCGGGCACTTTC. Translation gives CASSLAEGAGTF. This chain links TRBV5-1 with TRBJ1-2; 7 bases fit TRBD1. This CDR3 is 12 amino acids long. Germline lookup yields CDR1 SGHRS and CDR2 YFSETQ.

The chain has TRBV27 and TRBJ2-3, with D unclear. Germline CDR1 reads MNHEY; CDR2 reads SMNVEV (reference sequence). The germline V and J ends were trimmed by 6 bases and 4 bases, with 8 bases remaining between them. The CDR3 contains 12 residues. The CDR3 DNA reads TGTGCCAGCAGGTCTAGGGCAGATACGCAGTATTTT. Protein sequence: CASRSRADTQYF.

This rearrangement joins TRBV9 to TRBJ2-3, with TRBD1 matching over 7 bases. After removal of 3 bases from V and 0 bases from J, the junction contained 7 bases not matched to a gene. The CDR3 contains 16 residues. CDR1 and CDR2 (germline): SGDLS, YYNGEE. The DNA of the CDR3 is TGTGCCAGCAGCGCGAGAGACAGGGTCAGCACAGATACGCAGTATTTT. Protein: CASSARDRVSTDTQYF.

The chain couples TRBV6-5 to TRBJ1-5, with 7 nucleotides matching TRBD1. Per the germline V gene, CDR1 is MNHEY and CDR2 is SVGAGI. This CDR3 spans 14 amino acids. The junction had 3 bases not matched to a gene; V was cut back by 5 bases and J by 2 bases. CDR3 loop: CASSPRGRNQPQHF. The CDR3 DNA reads TGTGCCAGCAGTCCTAGGGGGCGCAATCAGCCCCAGCATTTT.

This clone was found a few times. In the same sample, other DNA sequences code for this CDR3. This CDR3 is CASSLIGGGRTEAFF. CDR3 nucleotides: TGTGCCAGCAGCTTAATTGGAGGGGGTCGGACTGAAGCTTTCTTT. The chain employs TRBV7-3 and TRBJ1-1; the D gene is possibly TRBD1 (6 bases). The germline V gene encodes CDR1 SGHTA and CDR2 FQGTGA. This CDR3 contains 15 residues. With 1 base removed from V and 5 bases from J, the gap between germline ends came to 14 bases. Full variable domain (remainder filled in from reference TRBV7-3 and TRBJ1-1): GAGVSQTPSNKVTEKGKYVELRCDPISGHTALYWYRQSLGQGPEFLIYFQGTGAADDSGLPNDRFFAVRPEGSVSTLKIQRTERGDSAVYLCASSLIGGGRTEAFFGQGTRLTVV.

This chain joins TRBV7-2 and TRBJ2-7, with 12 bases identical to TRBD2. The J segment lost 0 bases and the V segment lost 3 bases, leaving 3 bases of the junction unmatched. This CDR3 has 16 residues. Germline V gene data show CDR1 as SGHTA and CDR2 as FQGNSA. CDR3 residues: CASSFLAGGLSYEQYF. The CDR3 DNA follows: TGTGCCAGCAGCTTCCTAGCGGGAGGGCTCTCCTACGAGCAGTACTTC.

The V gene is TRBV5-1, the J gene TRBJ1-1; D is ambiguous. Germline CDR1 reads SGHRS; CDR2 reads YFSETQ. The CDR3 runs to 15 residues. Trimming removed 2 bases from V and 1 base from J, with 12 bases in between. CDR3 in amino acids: CASSFSSAENTEAFF. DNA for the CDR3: TGCGCCAGCAGCTTTAGTAGCGCAGAGAACACTGAAGCTTTCTTT.

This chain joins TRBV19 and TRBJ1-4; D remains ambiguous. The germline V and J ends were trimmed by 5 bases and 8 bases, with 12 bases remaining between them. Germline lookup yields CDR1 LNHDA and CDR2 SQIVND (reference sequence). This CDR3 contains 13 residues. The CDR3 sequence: CASSGQTGEKLFF. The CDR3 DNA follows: TGTGCCAGTAGTGGCCAAACCGGGGAAAAACTGTTTTTT.

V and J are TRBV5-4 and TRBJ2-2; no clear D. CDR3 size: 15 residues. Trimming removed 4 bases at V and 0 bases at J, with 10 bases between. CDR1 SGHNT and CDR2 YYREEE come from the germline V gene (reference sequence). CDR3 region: CASSPPTPNTGELFF. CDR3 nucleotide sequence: TGTGCCAGCAGCCCCCCGACCCCGAACACCGGGGAGCTGTTTTTT. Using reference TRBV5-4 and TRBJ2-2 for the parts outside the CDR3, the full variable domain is ETGVTQSPTHLIKTRGQQVTLRCSSQSGHNTVSWYQQALGQGPQFIFQYYREEENGRGNFPPRFSGLQFPNYSSELNVNALELDDSALYLCASSPPTPNTGELFFGEGSRLTVL.

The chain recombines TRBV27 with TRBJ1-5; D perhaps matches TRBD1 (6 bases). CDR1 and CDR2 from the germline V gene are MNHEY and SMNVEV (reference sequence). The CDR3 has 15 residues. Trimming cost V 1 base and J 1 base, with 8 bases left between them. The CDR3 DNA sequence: TGTGCCAGCAGTTTATACCAGGGGAGCAATCAGCCCCAGCATTTT. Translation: CASSLYQGSNQPQHF.

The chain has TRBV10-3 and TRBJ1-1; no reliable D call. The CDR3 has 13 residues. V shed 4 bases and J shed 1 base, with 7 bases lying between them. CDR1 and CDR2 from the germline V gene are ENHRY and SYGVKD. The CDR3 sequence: CAISVGPNTEAFF. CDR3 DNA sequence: TGTGCCATCAGTGTGGGCCCGAACACTGAAGCTTTCTTT.

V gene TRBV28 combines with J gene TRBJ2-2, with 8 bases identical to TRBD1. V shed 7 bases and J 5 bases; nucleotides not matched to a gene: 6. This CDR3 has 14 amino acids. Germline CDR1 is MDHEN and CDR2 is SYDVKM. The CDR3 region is CASNLDRETGELFF. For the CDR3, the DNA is TGTGCCAGCAATCTGGACAGGGAGACCGGGGAGCTGTTTTTT.

The CDR3 here is CASSFSPGLGQPQHF. DNA of the CDR3: TGTGCCAGCAGTTTTTCACCAGGGCTCGGTCAGCCCCAGCATTTT. This chain joins TRBV27 and TRBJ1-5; a weak D match, TRBD1 (5 bases). The CDR3 is 15 residues long. Trimming stripped 3 bases from V and 6 bases from J, with 15 bases between. Germline CDR1 is MNHEY and CDR2 is SMNVEV (reference sequence).

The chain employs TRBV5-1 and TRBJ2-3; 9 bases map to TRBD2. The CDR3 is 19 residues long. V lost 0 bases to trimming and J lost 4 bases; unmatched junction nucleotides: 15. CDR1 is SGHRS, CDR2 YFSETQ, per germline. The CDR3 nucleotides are TGCGCCAGCAGCTTGGCTAGCGGGGACTTCCTCGGGGGTGCAGATACGCAGTATTTT. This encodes CASSLASGDFLGGADTQYF.